The 27 T cell receptor beta chains below all came from one sample that was sequenced in a study of blood T cells in healthy people across ages. A J-beta primer mix and a sample-barcoded 5' primer were used in a second PCR of roughly 6 to 12 cycles. TCRdb independently ran MiXCR on the 5' RACE reads; one entry per CDR3 protein. The repertoire holds some 790,000 distinct CDR3 sequences, with 25% to 30% as singletons. The sample comprised blood. Source of these receptors: a woman aged 80 or over in good health.

This clonotype occurred a few times. A read error is possible here, since a much larger clone lies one base away. The chain combines TRBV7-2 with TRBJ2-7; weak D call: TRBD2 (6 bases). The V end lost 4 bases, the J end lost 7 bases, and 17 bases lay between the germline ends. The CDR3 is made up of 14 amino acids. The germline V gene has CDR1 SGHTA and CDR2 FQGNSA. CDR3 in DNA: TGTGCCAGCAGCTGGGGACTGGGCTTGGGTGAGCAGTACTTC. It specifies CASSWGLGLGEQYF. The full variable domain, completed using reference TRBV7-2 and TRBJ2-7, is GAGVSQSPSNKVTEKGKDVELRCDPISGHTALYWYRQSLGQGLEFLIYFQGNSAPDKSGLPSDRFSAERTGGSVSTLTIQRTQQEDSAVYLCASSWGLGLGEQYFGPGTRLTVT.

This clonotype was seen a handful of times. The chain carries TRBV3-1 and TRBJ2-4, with D hard to call. The CDR3 spans 15 residues. The germline V and J ends were trimmed by 1 base and 3 bases, with 10 bases remaining between them. Germline loops: CDR1 LGHDT, CDR2 YNNKEL (reference sequence). The CDR3 region is CASSQGHVYKNIQYF. The CDR3 DNA follows: TGTGCCAGCAGCCAAGGTCACGTATACAAAAACATTCAGTACTTC.

This clonotype was seen ten or more times. V is TRBV20-1 and J is TRBJ1-4; D is ambiguous. The CDR3 is 14 amino acids. Germline CDR1 reads DFQATT; CDR2 reads SNEGSKA (reference sequence). V shed 2 bases and J shed 7 bases, with 14 bases lying between them. DNA of the CDR3: TGCAGTGCTAGAAGTCCCCGGCGGGGTGAAAAACTGTTTTTT. This codes for CSARSPRRGEKLFF.

This clonotype was counted ten times or more. The genes are TRBV12-3 or TRBV12-4 and TRBJ1-2; TRBD1 aligns across 7 bases. The CDR3 has 15 amino acids. After removal of 5 bases from V and 7 bases from J, the junction contained 13 bases not matched to a gene. The CDR3 is CASSLRRQGSPGYTF. DNA of the CDR3: TGTGCCAGCAGTCTGCGCCGACAGGGATCCCCTGGCTACACCTTC.

Worth noting for this clonotype: This may arise from a read error, as a much more abundant clone is one base away. The chain carries TRBV18 and TRBJ1-2; 7 nucleotides line up with TRBD1. Germline assignment: CDR1 KGHSH and CDR2 LQKENI. This CDR3 has 14 amino acids. The CDR3 DNA reads TGTACCAGCTCACCGGGACAGAGCGTTATGGGGGACACCTTC. Translating gives CTSSPGQSVMGDTF.

This clonotype was seen many times. The chain carries TRBV7-2 and TRBJ2-1, with D possibly matching TRBD2 (7 bases). This CDR3 region has 14 residues. Per germline, CDR1 SGHTA and CDR2 FQGNSA. The V and J ends lost 0 bases and 6 bases respectively, with 9 bases between them. CDR3 sequence: CASSLAGGPNEQFF. The CDR3 DNA follows: TGTGCCAGCAGCTTAGCGGGGGGGCCCAATGAGCAGTTCTTC.

This clonotype was picked up many times. This chain links TRBV20-1 with TRBJ1-2; D unclear. The CDR3 has 12 amino acids. Trimming cost V 3 bases and J 0 bases, with 5 bases left between them. Germline V CDR1 and CDR2: DFQATT, SNEGSKA (reference sequence). The CDR3 bases are TGCAGTGCTAGTGGGGCTAACTATGGCTACACCTTC. This translates into CSASGANYGYTF.

Remarks on this clonotype: The junction departs from the called germline gene at one end, perhaps through a read error. The chain is built from TRBV11-2 and TRBJ2-1, with D perhaps TRBD2 (6 bases). This CDR3 has 14 residues. Germline V gene data show CDR1 as SGHAT and CDR2 as FQNNGV. The CDR3 nucleotides are TGTGCCAGCAGCCGGGGGTCCAACTACAACGAGCAGTTCTTC. This translates into CASSRGSNYNEQFF.

This clonotype was found many times. The chain combines TRBV4-1 with TRBJ2-5; D remains ambiguous. This CDR3 has 15 residues. Germline lookup yields CDR1 MGHRA and CDR2 YSYEKL. V was pared by 0 bases and J by 5 bases, with 13 bases between. CDR3 DNA: TGCGCCAGCAGCCAAGATGGGAAGCCTTGGGAGACCCAGTACTTC. The encoded protein is CASSQDGKPWETQYF.

This clonotype turned up a few times. The chain recombines TRBV20-1 with TRBJ2-1; no clear D gene. Germline V CDR1 and CDR2: DFQATT, SNEGSKA (reference sequence). The CDR3 is 14 residues long. Between the trimmed V and J ends, which lost 0 bases and 13 bases, there was a span of 19 bases. DNA of the CDR3: TGCAGTGCTAGAGATTTGGGCAGCCAAGAGACCCAGTTCTTC. Its translation is CSARDLGSQETQFF.

A few counts support this clonotype. The CDR3 loop is CASSPTGTMNTEAFF. Written as DNA, the CDR3 is TGTGCCAGCAGCCCGACAGGGACCATGAACACTGAAGCTTTCTTT. The chain couples TRBV5-8 to TRBJ1-1, with 7 bases fitting TRBD1. The germline V gene encodes CDR1 SGHTS and CDR2 YDEGEE. This CDR3 has 15 amino acids. V dropped 4 bases and J dropped 0; count of bases not matched to a gene: 6.

This rearrangement joins TRBV20-1 to TRBJ1-2, with TRBD1 matching 7 bases. Looked up from germline, CDR1 is DFQATT and CDR2 is SNEGSKA (reference sequence). The CDR3 totals 13 residues. The junction had 6 bases not matched to a gene; V was cut back by 4 bases and J by 4 bases. The CDR3, as DNA: TGCAGTGCTAAACAGGGGTCCTCCTATGGCTACACCTTC. Protein product: CSAKQGSSYGYTF.

This clonotype was found a few times. One base away lies a much larger clone, so this may be a sequencing read error. The V and J genes are TRBV7-2 and TRBJ2-5; 9 nucleotides agree with TRBD2. J gave up 5 bases and V 1 base, and 11 bases lay outside the gene matches. The CDR3 extends over 17 amino acids. Looked up from germline, CDR1 is SGHTA and CDR2 is FQGNSA. CDR3 nucleotides: TGTGCCAGCAGCTTAGACCCCCTAGCGGGGTATGGGGAGACCCAGTACTTC. Its protein is CASSLDPLAGYGETQYF.

The chain is built from TRBV7-9 and TRBJ2-2; a possible D gene is TRBD2 (6 bases). The CDR3 covers 15 residues. CDR1 SEHNR and CDR2 FQNEAQ come from the germline V gene (reference sequence). Trimming stripped 5 bases from V and 6 bases from J, with 16 bases between. In nucleotides, the CDR3 is TGTGCCAGCAGCCCCCCGACTAGTTACCCCGGGGAGCTGTTTTTT. It is translated as CASSPPTSYPGELFF.

This clonotype was observed a single time. A much larger clone lies one base from this, so it may be a read error. CDR3 amino acids: CASSGTSMSSYNEQVF. The CDR3 nucleotides are TGCGCCAGCAGCGGGACTAGCATGAGCTCCTACAATGAGCAGGTCTTC. V and J are TRBV5-1 and TRBJ2-1, with 9 bases identical to TRBD2. There are 16 residues in the CDR3. Germline V gene data show CDR1 as SGHRS and CDR2 as YFSETQ.

Worth noting for this clonotype: Because the CDR3 is missing its conserved closing phenylalanine or tryptophan, this is likely a read error. As DNA, the CDR3 is TGTGCCAGCAGCTTCAGGACTTGCAGCACAGATACGCAGTATGTT. Amino acids: CASSFRTCSTDTQYV. V and J are TRBV11-3 and TRBJ2-3, with D possibly TRBD2 on 5 matching bases. Trimming took 3 bases from V and 0 from J, leaving 10 bases between them. CDR1 and CDR2 (germline): SGHNT, YENEEA. The CDR3 is 15 residues long.

The table lists this clonotype with many counts. The chain recombines TRBV24-1 with TRBJ2-3, with TRBD1 matching 8 bases. J was trimmed by 6 bases and V by 4 bases; bases with no gene match: 11. CDR1 and CDR2 from the germline V gene are KGHDR and SFDVKD. The CDR3 is made up of 16 amino acids. The CDR3 DNA is TGTGCCACCAGTGACCCGGACAGGGCCTCAGTGGATACGCAGTATTTT. Its translation is CATSDPDRASVDTQYF.

Worth noting for this clonotype: The conserved final phenylalanine or tryptophan is absent from the CDR3, which likely points to a read error. This rearrangement joins TRBV2 to TRBJ1-6; a possible D gene is TRBD1 (5 bases). Germline V gene data show CDR1 as SNHLY and CDR2 as FYNNEI. V lost 4 bases and J 7 bases, leaving 14 bases between the germline ends. The CDR3 is 15 residues long. The CDR3 spells CASSAGRPWNSPLHL. CDR3 coding DNA: TGTGCCAGCAGTGCGGGGCGGCCCTGGAATTCACCCCTCCACTTG.

About this clonotype: A much larger clone lies a single base off, so this may be a read error. The chain joins TRBV6-2 or TRBV6-3 to TRBJ2-1; D call uncertain. Per the germline V gene, CDR1 is MNHEY and CDR2 is SVGEGT. Trimming cost V 7 bases and J 6 bases, with 13 bases left between them. This CDR3 has 13 residues. Here the CDR3 DNA reads TGTGCCAGCAAGGCAACAAATTGCAATGAGCAGTTCTTC. Translated, it gives CASKATNCNEQFF.

The CDR3 DNA reads as TGTGCCAGCAGCTTTGTTGGGGGGCAGGGCAATCAGCCCCAGCATTTT. Its protein product is CASSFVGGQGNQPQHF. The chain is built from TRBV7-2 and TRBJ1-5; D is perhaps TRBD1 (6 bases). The CDR3 sequence is 16 residues long. Germline V lookup: CDR1 SGHTA, CDR2 FQGNSA. V dropped 3 bases and J dropped 2 bases, with 14 bases sitting between them.

This chain connects TRBV29-1 to TRBJ2-7; D is perhaps TRBD1 (5 bases). V dropped 3 bases and J dropped 5 bases, with 14 bases sitting between them. The V gene's germline CDR1 is SQVTM and CDR2 ANQGSEA. There are 13 residues in the CDR3. The CDR3 loop is CSVDDRNLNEQYF. The CDR3 DNA is TGCAGCGTTGACGACAGAAATTTGAACGAGCAGTACTTC.

This clonotype was picked up a small number of times. The gene calls are TRBV6-2 or TRBV6-3 and TRBJ2-1, with 11 positions matching TRBD2. The end of the DNA is better explained by TRBJ2-7, so the J call may be wrong. The CDR3 runs to 15 residues. The V gene's germline CDR1 is MNHEY and CDR2 SVGEGT. This CDR3 is CASRSGGASYNEQYF. As DNA, the CDR3 is TGTGCCAGCCGTAGCGGGGGGGCATCTTACAATGAGCAGTACTTC.

This clonotype was found many times. V usage is TRBV2 and J usage is TRBJ1-2; D not certain. Germline V lookup: CDR1 SNHLY, CDR2 FYNNEI. The V end was cut by 8 bases, the J end by 1 base, with 11 bases between. The CDR3 is 13 amino acids. CDR3 DNA sequence: TGTGCCAGCGGGCTCCAGGATAACTATGGCTACACCTTC. It yields the protein CASGLQDNYGYTF.

In its sample, this clonotype was seen many times. A much larger clonotype is one base distant, so this may be a read error. This chain connects TRBV4-1 to TRBJ2-5; D ambiguous. This CDR3 comprises 14 residues. Looked up from germline, CDR1 is MGHRA and CDR2 is YSYEKL. The germline V and J ends were trimmed by 5 bases and 11 bases, with 21 bases remaining between them. CDR3 loop: CASSSEPNYNEQYF. The DNA of the CDR3 is TGCGCCAGCAGCAGCGAGCCCAATTACAATGAGCAGTACTTC.

This clonotype appeared many times. V usage is TRBV6-2 or TRBV6-3 and J usage is TRBJ2-3, with TRBD2 matching 7 bases. CDR1 is MNHEY, CDR2 SVGEGT, per germline. V lost 5 bases to trimming and J lost 2 bases; unmatched junction nucleotides: 7. There are 15 residues in the CDR3. In DNA, the CDR3 is TGTGCCAGCAGTCCCCGGGGGGTCGTCACAGATACGCAGTATTTT. Amino acids: CASSPRGVVTDTQYF.

Many counts were recorded for this clonotype. This chain uses TRBV20-1 with TRBJ2-7, with 13 bases aligning to TRBD2. After removal of 6 bases from V and 3 bases from J, the junction contained 17 bases not matched to a gene. The CDR3 is 18 amino acids. In germline, CDR1 is DFQATT, CDR2 SNEGSKA (reference sequence). CDR3 DNA sequence: TGCAGTGCGAGAAGATCCGGGACTAGCGGGGCTTGGGGCTACGAGCAGTACTTC. As protein: CSARRSGTSGAWGYEQYF.

For this clonotype: An end of the junction differs from the germline gene, which may be a read error. The CDR3 spells CASSPIANNRPQHF. DNA for the CDR3: TGTGCCAGCAGTCCCATCGCCAACAATCGGCCCCAGCATTTT. The V and J genes are TRBV27 and TRBJ1-5; unclear D gene. Germline lookup yields CDR1 MNHEY and CDR2 SMNVEV (reference sequence). The CDR3 is made up of 14 amino acids.